This T cell receptor beta chain was identified during a study of cytomegalovirus exposure and HLA in healthy donors. The PCR employed 60 Vbeta primers together with 13 Jbeta primers. Sequencing was performed with immunoSEQ multiplex PCR; in TCRdb, only in-frame clones are kept and a portion is missing. The sample contains a few hundred thousand clones, approximately 80% of which appear only once. The CDR3 sequence is 15 residues long. Per germline, CDR1 SGHRS and CDR2 YFSETQ. Trimming at V came to 4 bases and at J to 7 bases, leaving 8 bases not matched to a gene. Overall study findings and caveats: Reportedly, a later analysis found an Asian-associated ancestry cluster had fewer N-insertions than the roughly 700-donor mean.

With respect to this clone: The antigen remains unidentified.

J is TRBJ1-5 and V is TRBV5-1; 10 bases align to TRBD1. The receptor was isolated from an older woman in good health and CMV-seropositive. Sequenced material: PBMCs. The chain's CDR3 is CASSTGQGDSQPQHF. In DNA, the CDR3 is TGCGCCAGCAGCACCGGACAGGGGGATTCCCAGCCCCAGCATTTT.